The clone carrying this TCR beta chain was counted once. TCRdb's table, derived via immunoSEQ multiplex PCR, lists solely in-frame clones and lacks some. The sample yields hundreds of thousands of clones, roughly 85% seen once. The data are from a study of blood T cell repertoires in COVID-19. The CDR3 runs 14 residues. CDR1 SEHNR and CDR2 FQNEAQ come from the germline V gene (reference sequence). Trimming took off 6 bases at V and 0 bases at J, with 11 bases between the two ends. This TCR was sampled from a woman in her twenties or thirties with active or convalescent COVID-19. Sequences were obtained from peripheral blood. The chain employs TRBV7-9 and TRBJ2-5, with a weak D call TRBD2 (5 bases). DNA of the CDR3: TGTGCCAGCAGTCGAGCGAGGGACCAAGAGACCCAGTACTTC. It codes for CASSRARDQETQYF. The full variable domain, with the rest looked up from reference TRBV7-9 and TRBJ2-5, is DTGVSQNPRHKITKRGQNVTFRCDPISEHNRLYWYRQTLGQGPEFLTYFQNEAQLEKSRLLSDRFSAERPKGSFSTLEIQRTEQGDSAMYLCASSRARDQETQYFGPGTRLLVL.